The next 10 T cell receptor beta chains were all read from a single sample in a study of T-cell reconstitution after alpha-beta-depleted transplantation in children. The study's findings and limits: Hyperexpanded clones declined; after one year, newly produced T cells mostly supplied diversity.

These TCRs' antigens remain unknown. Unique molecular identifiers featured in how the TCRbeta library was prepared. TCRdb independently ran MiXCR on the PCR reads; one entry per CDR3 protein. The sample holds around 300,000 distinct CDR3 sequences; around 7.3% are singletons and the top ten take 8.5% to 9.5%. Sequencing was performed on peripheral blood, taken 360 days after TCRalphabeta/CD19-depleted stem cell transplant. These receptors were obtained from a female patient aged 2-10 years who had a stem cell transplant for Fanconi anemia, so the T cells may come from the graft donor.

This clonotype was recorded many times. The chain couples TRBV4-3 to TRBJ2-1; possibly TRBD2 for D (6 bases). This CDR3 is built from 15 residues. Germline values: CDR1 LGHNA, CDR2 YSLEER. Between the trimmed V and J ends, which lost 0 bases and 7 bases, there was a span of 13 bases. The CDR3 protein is CASSQDVGGVNEQFF. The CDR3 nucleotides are TGCGCCAGCAGCCAAGATGTTGGCGGGGTAAATGAGCAGTTCTTC.

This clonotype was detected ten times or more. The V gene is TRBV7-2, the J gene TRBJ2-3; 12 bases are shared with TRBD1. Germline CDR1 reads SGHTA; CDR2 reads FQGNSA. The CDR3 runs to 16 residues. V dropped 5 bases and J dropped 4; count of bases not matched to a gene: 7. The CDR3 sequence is CASSPAGTGGADTQYF. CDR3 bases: TGTGCCAGCAGCCCAGCCGGGACAGGGGGCGCAGATACGCAGTATTTT.

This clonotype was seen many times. CDR3 in amino acids: CASSQLAGFTDTQYF. The CDR3, as DNA: TGTGCCAGCAGTCAACTAGCGGGGTTCACAGATACGCAGTATTTT. The chain employs TRBV7-2 and TRBJ2-3; 10 positions match TRBD2. The germline CDR1 and CDR2 sequences are SGHTA and FQGNSA. CDR3 length: 15 residues. V lost 6 bases to trimming and J lost 2 bases; unmatched junction nucleotides: 5. Drawing the rest from reference TRBV7-2 and TRBJ2-3, the complete variable domain is GAGVSQSPSNKVTEKGKDVELRCDPISGHTALYWYRQSLGQGLEFLIYFQGNSAPDKSGLPSDRFSAERTGGSVSTLTIQRTQQEDSAVYLCASSQLAGFTDTQYFGPGTRLTVL.

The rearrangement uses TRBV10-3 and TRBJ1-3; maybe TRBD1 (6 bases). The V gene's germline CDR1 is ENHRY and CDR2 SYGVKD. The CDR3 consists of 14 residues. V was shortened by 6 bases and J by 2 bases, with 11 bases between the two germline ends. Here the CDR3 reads CAISQNRAGNTIYF. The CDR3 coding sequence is TGTGCCATCAGCCAAAACAGGGCTGGAAACACCATATATTTT.

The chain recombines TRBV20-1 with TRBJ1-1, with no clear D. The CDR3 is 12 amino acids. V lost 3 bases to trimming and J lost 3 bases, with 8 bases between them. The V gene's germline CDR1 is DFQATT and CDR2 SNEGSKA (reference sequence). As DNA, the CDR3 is TGCAGTGCTAGTGGGCTATACACTGAAGCTTTCTTT. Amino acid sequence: CSASGLYTEAFF.

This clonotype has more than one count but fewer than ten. The CDR3 protein is CSARGGQANTEAFF. CDR3 in DNA: TGCAGTGCTAGAGGCGGACAGGCGAACACTGAAGCTTTCTTT. The chain uses TRBV20-1 and TRBJ1-1, with 7 bases lining up with TRBD1. The J segment lost 1 base and the V segment lost 1 base, leaving 3 bases of the junction unmatched. This CDR3 has 14 residues. In germline, CDR1 is DFQATT, CDR2 SNEGSKA (reference sequence).

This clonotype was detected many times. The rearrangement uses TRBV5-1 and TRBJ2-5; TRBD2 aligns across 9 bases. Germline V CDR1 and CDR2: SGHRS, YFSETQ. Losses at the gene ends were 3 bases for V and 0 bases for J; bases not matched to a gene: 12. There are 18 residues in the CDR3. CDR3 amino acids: CASSSTPTSGGYQETQYF. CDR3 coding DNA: TGCGCCAGCAGCTCCACCCCGACTAGCGGAGGATACCAAGAGACCCAGTACTTC.

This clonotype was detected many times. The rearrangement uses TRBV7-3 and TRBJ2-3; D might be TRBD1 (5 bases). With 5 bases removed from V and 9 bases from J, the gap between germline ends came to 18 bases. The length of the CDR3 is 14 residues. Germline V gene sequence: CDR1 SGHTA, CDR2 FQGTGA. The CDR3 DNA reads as TGTGCCAGCAGCCCCACGGTGGGGCCCTGGACGCAGTATTTT. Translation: CASSPTVGPWTQYF.

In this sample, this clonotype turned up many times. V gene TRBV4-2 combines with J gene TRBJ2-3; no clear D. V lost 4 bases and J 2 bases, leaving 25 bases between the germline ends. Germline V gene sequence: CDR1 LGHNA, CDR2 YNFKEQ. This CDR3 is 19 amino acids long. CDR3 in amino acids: CASSRAVAADVSLTDTQYF. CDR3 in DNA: TGTGCCAGCAGCCGTGCGGTAGCCGCTGACGTGAGCCTCACAGATACGCAGTATTTT.

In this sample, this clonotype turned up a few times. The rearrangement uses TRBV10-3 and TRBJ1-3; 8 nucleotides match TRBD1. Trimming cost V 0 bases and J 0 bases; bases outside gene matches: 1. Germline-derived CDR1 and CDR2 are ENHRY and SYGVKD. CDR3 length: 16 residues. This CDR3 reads CAISESTGVSGNTIYF. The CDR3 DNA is TGTGCCATCAGTGAGTCGACAGGGGTCTCTGGAAACACCATATATTTT.